The 22 T cell receptor beta chains in this list originate from one sample, sequenced in a study of blood T cells in healthy people across ages. Through a sample-barcoded 5' primer and a J-beta primer mix, a second PCR was run for roughly 7 to 12 cycles. TCRdb re-derived calls from the 5' RACE reads in MiXCR, one entry per CDR3 protein. The table shows roughly 1,500,000 distinct CDR3 sequences, with approximately 42% occurring only once. The sample consisted of blood. The source of these receptors is a woman aged 18 to 35 in good health.

Worth noting for this clonotype: This sequence may be a read error, since a much larger clone differs from it by one base. This chain links TRBV29-1 with TRBJ2-5; 7 bases are shared with TRBD1. Germline V gene lookup returns CDR1 SQVTM and CDR2 ANQGSEA. CDR3 size: 13 residues. Trimming took 8 bases from V and 11 from J; bases not matched to a gene: 17. CDR3: CSFLGTEHYGQYF. The CDR3 coding sequence is TGCAGCTTCCTCGGGACAGAACACTACGGGCAGTACTTC.

The rearrangement links TRBV7-9 to TRBJ1-5; D gene ambiguous. Germline V gene data show CDR1 as SEHNR and CDR2 as FQNEAQ (reference sequence). V dropped 5 bases and J dropped 4 bases, with 12 bases sitting between them. The CDR3 covers 14 residues. As DNA, the CDR3 is TGTGCCAGCAGCGGAGGGCAGGAGAATCAGCCCCAGCATTTT. Its protein product is CASSGGQENQPQHF.

The genes are TRBV4-2 and TRBJ2-5; 7 nucleotides agree with TRBD2. The CDR3 consists of 14 residues. V dropped 10 bases and J dropped 4; count of bases not matched to a gene: 12. CDR1 is LGHNA, CDR2 YNFKEQ, per germline. Here the CDR3 DNA reads TGTGCCACCGCAAGACTAGCAGGACGAGAGACCCAGTACTTC. This codes for CATARLAGRETQYF.

The chain has TRBV4-1 and TRBJ1-6; D is ambiguous. V lost 2 bases and J 10 bases, leaving 9 bases between the germline ends. There are 13 residues in the CDR3. Germline V gene sequence: CDR1 MGHRA, CDR2 YSYEKL. As DNA, the CDR3 is TGCGCCAGCAGCCAATCGGTCGAATCACCCCTCCACTTT. Amino acids: CASSQSVESPLHF.

The count of this clonotype is one. Sequence at one end of the junction differs from germline and may be a read error. The chain carries TRBV4-1 and TRBJ2-1; unclear D gene. Germline V lookup: CDR1 MGHRA, CDR2 YSYEKL. The CDR3 totals 15 residues. The CDR3 nucleotides read TGCGTCAGCAGCCAAGGTCCCAGCTCCTACAATGAGCAGTTCTTC. The encoded protein is CVSSQGPSSYNEQFF.

This clonotype has just a few counts. This sequence joins TRBV27 and TRBJ2-3, with D possibly matching TRBD2 (5 bases). CDR3 length: 16 residues. Germline V gives CDR1 MNHEY, CDR2 SMNVEV (reference sequence). The germline V and J ends were trimmed by 0 bases and 0 bases, with 10 bases remaining between them. The CDR3 here is CASSLSRVISTDTQYF. In nucleotides, the CDR3 is TGTGCCAGCAGTTTATCGAGGGTTATTAGCACAGATACGCAGTATTTT.

This clonotype came up a few times. J is TRBJ1-5 and V is TRBV28; weak D call: TRBD1 (5 bases). The CDR3 totals 16 residues. The V and J ends lost 4 bases and 4 bases respectively, with 17 bases between them. Germline loops: CDR1 MDHEN, CDR2 SYDVKM. This CDR3 reads CASSSAGTGSNQPQHF. The CDR3 DNA reads TGTGCCAGCAGTTCTGCGGGGACGGGGAGTAATCAGCCCCAGCATTTT.

V gene TRBV9 combines with J gene TRBJ2-1; possible D gene TRBD1, 6 bases. CDR3 length: 13 amino acids. Deletions cut 3 bases from V and 11 bases from J, with 15 bases between. CDR1 and CDR2 (germline): SGDLS, YYNGEE. The CDR3: CASSGGGQGQQFF. CDR3 sequence (DNA): TGTGCCAGCAGCGGAGGGGGTCAGGGTCAGCAGTTCTTC.

In its sample, this clonotype was seen a few times. This chain connects TRBV6-1 to TRBJ1-1; D unclear. V dropped 1 base and J dropped 7 bases, with 10 bases sitting between them. CDR3 length: 13 amino acids. Germline-derived CDR1 and CDR2 are MNHNS and SASEGT. In DNA form, the CDR3 reads TGTGCCAGCAGTGAAGGGTTTGGGCGTGAAGCTTTCTTT. This translates into CASSEGFGREAFF.

The chain recombines TRBV12-3 or TRBV12-4 with TRBJ2-3, with D unresolved. With 7 bases removed from V and 7 bases from J, the gap between germline ends came to 15 bases. The CDR3 sequence is 13 residues long. The CDR3 region is CASTEDDFNTQYF. The CDR3, as DNA: TGTGCCAGCACCGAGGACGACTTCAATACGCAGTATTTT.

Note on this clonotype: A read error may account for a junction end that differs from germline. The chain employs TRBV12-3 or TRBV12-4 and TRBJ2-7; 7 bases match TRBD1. This CDR3 is 13 amino acids long. The CDR3 loop reads CVSRPTGFGEQYF. For the CDR3, the DNA is TGTGTCAGCAGACCGACAGGGTTTGGCGAGCAGTACTTC.

The chain uses TRBV27 and TRBJ2-3, with D uncertain. The CDR3 has 15 residues. Between the trimmed V and J ends, which lost 0 bases and 4 bases, there was a span of 11 bases. Germline CDR1 is MNHEY and CDR2 is SMNVEV (reference sequence). The CDR3 DNA reads TGTGCCAGCAGTTTATCGAAGCAGTTCCCAGATACGCAGTATTTT. Translation gives CASSLSKQFPDTQYF.

V usage is TRBV10-1 and J usage is TRBJ2-3, with D perhaps TRBD1 or TRBD2 (5 bases each). CDR1 is WNHNN and CDR2 is SYGVQD in the germline V gene (reference sequence). Between the trimmed V and J ends, which lost 0 bases and 4 bases, there was a span of 11 bases. The CDR3 consists of 15 residues. Here the CDR3 reads CASSESRMGADTQYF. The CDR3 region has the DNA TGCGCCAGCAGTGAGTCGAGAATGGGGGCAGATACGCAGTATTTT.

Notes on this clonotype: One base away lies a much larger clone, so this may be a sequencing read error. The rearrangement joins TRBV5-1 to TRBJ2-5; 12 positions match TRBD2. The CDR3 is 15 amino acids. The V segment lost 5 bases and the J segment 11 bases; nucleotides outside the gene matches: 13. CDR1 SGHRS and CDR2 YFSETQ come from the germline V gene. The CDR3 loop is CASRVTSGRFNEQYF. Written as DNA, the CDR3 is TGCGCCAGCAGAGTGACTAGCGGGAGATTTAATGAGCAGTACTTC.

V usage is TRBV4-1 and J usage is TRBJ2-5; D remains ambiguous. The J call may be incorrect, as the DNA end agrees better with TRBJ2-7. The CDR3 consists of 16 residues. Germline V gene sequence: CDR1 MGHRA, CDR2 YSYEKL. The CDR3 region has the DNA TGCGCCAGCAGCCAAGTACTGGCCCTGAGCTCCTACGAGCAGTACTTC. Encoded protein: CASSQVLALSSYEQYF.

This clonotype was recorded many times. The chain has TRBV5-5 and TRBJ2-7, with 10 positions matching TRBD2. After removal of 5 bases from V and 2 bases from J, the junction contained 7 bases not matched to a gene. Germline V lookup: CDR1 SGHKS, CDR2 YYEKEE (reference sequence). This CDR3 spans 15 amino acids. CDR3 loop: CASRLIAGGPYEQYF. Here the CDR3 DNA reads TGTGCCAGCAGATTGATAGCGGGAGGCCCCTACGAGCAGTACTTC.

This clonotype has only a few counts. The chain carries TRBV29-1 and TRBJ2-3; the D is unclear. Trimming removed 6 bases at V and 0 bases at J, with 10 bases between. The CDR3 covers 13 residues. CDR1 and CDR2 (germline): SQVTM, ANQGSEA. The CDR3 bases are TGCAGCGTCGACCCGTCTAGCACAGATACGCAGTATTTT. Translating it yields CSVDPSSTDTQYF.

This chain links TRBV27 with TRBJ2-7; 7 bases match TRBD1. This CDR3 spans 15 amino acids. With V trimmed by 8 bases and J by 0 bases, 10 bases remained unmatched. Germline assignment: CDR1 MNHEY and CDR2 SMNVEV (reference sequence). The CDR3 spells CASGGLGDSSYEQYF. The DNA for the CDR3 is TGTGCCAGCGGCGGGCTCGGGGACAGCTCCTACGAGCAGTACTTC.

The CDR3, as DNA: TGTGCCAGCGCCAGAGGCGGGATGGGGACAGATACGCAGTATTTT. It is translated as CASARGGMGTDTQYF. V and J are TRBV7-2 and TRBJ2-3; tentative D call: TRBD2 (6 bases). Germline V gives CDR1 SGHTA, CDR2 FQGNSA. This CDR3 contains 15 residues. Trimming pared 8 bases from V and 3 bases from J, leaving 18 bases between.

This clonotype has more than one count but fewer than ten. The chain joins TRBV20-1 to TRBJ2-5; D unresolved. V gave up 0 bases and J gave up 7 bases, with 9 bases separating them. Germline CDR1 DFQATT, CDR2 SNEGSKA (reference sequence). There are 12 residues in the CDR3. CDR3 sequence: CSARDIPVTQYF. The CDR3 DNA reads as TGCAGTGCTAGAGATATCCCAGTGACCCAGTACTTC.

Only a few counts were recorded for this clonotype. The chain recombines TRBV10-1 with TRBJ1-1; 8 bases are a match to TRBD1. Trimming removed 3 bases from V and 1 base from J; junction bases left unmatched: 4. Germline CDR1 WNHNN, CDR2 SYGVQD (reference sequence). There are 15 residues in the CDR3. The CDR3 region is CASSDAGTGNTEAFF. The DNA for the CDR3 is TGCGCCAGCAGTGATGCCGGGACAGGGAACACTGAAGCTTTCTTT.

The J gene is TRBJ1-5, the V gene TRBV6-2 or TRBV6-3; 7 bases are a match to TRBD1. V lost 2 bases, J lost 5 bases, and 6 bases stayed unmatched. This CDR3 region has 15 residues. The germline V gene encodes CDR1 MNHEY and CDR2 SVGEGT. Written as DNA, the CDR3 is TGTGCCAGCAGTTACGGGACAGAAGGTGATCAGCCCCAGCATTTT. It codes for CASSYGTEGDQPQHF.